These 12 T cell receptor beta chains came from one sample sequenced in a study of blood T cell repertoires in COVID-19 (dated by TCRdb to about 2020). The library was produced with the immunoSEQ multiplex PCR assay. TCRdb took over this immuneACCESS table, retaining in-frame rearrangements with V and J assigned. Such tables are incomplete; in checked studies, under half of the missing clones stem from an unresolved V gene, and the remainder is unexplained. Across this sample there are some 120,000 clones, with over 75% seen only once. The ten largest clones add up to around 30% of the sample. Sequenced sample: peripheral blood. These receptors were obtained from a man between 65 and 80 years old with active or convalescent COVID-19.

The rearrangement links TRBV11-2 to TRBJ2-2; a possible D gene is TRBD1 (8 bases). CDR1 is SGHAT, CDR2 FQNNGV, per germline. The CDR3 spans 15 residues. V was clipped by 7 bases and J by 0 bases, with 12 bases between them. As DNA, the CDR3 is TGTGCCAGCACCACAGGGGGGGCGAACACCGGGGAGCTGTTTTTT. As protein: CASTTGGANTGELFF.

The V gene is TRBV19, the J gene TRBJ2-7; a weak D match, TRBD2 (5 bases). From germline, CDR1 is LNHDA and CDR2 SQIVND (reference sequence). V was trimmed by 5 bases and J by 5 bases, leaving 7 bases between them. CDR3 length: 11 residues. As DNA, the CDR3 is TGTGCCAGTAGTGTGGGAGACGAGCAGTACTTC. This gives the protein CASSVGDEQYF.

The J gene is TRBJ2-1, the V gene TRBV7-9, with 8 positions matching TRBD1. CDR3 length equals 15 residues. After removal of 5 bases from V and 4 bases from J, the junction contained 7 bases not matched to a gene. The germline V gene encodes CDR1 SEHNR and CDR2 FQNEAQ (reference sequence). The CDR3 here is CASSEDRGSYNEQFF. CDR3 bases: TGTGCCAGCAGCGAAGACAGGGGTAGTTACAATGAGCAGTTCTTC.

The CDR3 sequence: CASSPSGATYEQYF. In DNA form, the CDR3 reads TGTGCCAGCAGCCCTAGCGGGGCGACCTACGAGCAGTACTTC. V is TRBV7-9 and J is TRBJ2-7, with 9 bases lining up with TRBD2. The CDR3 is made up of 14 amino acids. The ends lost 5 bases at V and 2 bases at J; junction bases unmatched: 4. Germline CDR1 SEHNR, CDR2 FQNEAQ (reference sequence).

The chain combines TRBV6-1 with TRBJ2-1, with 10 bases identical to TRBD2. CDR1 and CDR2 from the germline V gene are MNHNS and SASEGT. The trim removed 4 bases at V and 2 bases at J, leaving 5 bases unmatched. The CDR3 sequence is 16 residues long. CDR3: CASSVTAGGPYNEQFF. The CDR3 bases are TGTGCCAGCAGTGTTACAGCGGGAGGGCCCTACAATGAGCAGTTCTTC.

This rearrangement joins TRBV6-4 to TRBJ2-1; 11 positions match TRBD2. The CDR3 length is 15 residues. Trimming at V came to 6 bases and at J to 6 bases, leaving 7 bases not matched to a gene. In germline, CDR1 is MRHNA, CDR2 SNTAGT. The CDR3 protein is CASRPSGRLSNEQFF. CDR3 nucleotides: TGTGCCAGCAGACCTAGCGGGAGGCTTAGCAATGAGCAGTTCTTC.

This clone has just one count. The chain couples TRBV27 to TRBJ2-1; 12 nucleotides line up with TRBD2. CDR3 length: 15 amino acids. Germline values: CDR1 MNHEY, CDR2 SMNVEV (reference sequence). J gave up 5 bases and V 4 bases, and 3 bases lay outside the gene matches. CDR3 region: CASSSGLAGNNEQFF. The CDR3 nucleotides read TGTGCCAGCAGTTCCGGACTAGCGGGGAACAATGAGCAGTTCTTC.

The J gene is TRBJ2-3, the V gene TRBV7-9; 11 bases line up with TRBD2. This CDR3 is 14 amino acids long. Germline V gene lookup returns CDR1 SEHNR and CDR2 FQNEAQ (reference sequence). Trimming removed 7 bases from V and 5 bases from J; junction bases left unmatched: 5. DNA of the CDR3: TGTGCCAGCACCCTGACTAGCGGGATAGATACGCAGTATTTT. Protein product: CASTLTSGIDTQYF.

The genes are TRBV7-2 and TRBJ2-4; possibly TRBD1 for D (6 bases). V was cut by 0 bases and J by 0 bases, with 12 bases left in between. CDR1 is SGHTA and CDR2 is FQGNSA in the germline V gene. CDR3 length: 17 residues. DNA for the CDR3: TGTGCCAGCAGCTTAGCGACAGGATCCATAGCCAAAAACATTCAGTACTTC. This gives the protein CASSLATGSIAKNIQYF. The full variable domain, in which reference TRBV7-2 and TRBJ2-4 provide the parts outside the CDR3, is GAGVSQSPSNKVTEKGKDVELRCDPISGHTALYWYRQSLGQGLEFLIYFQGNSAPDKSGLPSDRFSAERTGGSVSTLTIQRTQQEDSAVYLCASSLATGSIAKNIQYFGAGTRLSVL.

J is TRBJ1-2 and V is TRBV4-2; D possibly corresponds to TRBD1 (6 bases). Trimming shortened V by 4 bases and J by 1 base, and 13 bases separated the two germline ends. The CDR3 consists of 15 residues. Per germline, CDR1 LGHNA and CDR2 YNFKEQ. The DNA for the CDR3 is TGTGCCAGCAGCCCGAGGTCAGGGGATAACTATGGCTACACCTTC. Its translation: CASSPRSGDNYGYTF.

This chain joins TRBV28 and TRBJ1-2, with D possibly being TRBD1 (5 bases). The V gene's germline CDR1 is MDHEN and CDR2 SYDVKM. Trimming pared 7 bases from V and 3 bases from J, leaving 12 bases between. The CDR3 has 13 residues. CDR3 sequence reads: CASMPQGHYGYTF. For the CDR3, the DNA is TGTGCCAGCATGCCCCAGGGTCACTATGGCTACACCTTC.

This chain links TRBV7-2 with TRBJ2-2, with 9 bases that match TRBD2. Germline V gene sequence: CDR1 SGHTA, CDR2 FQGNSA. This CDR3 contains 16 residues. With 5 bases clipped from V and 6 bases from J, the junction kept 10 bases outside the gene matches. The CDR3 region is CASSPRGLAGSGELFF. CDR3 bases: TGTGCCAGCAGCCCCCGGGGGCTAGCGGGATCCGGGGAGCTGTTTTTT.